This T cell receptor (beta chain) was found in a study of blood T cell repertoires in COVID-19. The overall study: Samples taken during acute and convalescent COVID-19 were collected in the United States, Italy and Spain.

Methods used by the authors: Cell counts per sample came from amplifying reference gene primers. Here immunoSEQ multiplex PCR was the method, and the copy in TCRdb shows in-frame clones only, minus some. V and J calls and clone size are as listed in that table; D and trimming were resolved from the DNA. The data contain 55,000 to 65,000 clones, approximately 75% of them singletons. This CDR3 comprises 17 residues. Germline V gives CDR1 ENHRY, CDR2 SYGVKD. V shed 3 bases and J 7 bases; nucleotides not matched to a gene: 15. Followed over time, Seattle patients had been enrolled while infection was active.

Sequencing was performed on peripheral blood. The genes are TRBV10-3 and TRBJ2-1, with 7 bases lining up with TRBD2. This sequence was found in a man in his 60s with COVID-19, enrolled during active disease. DNA of the CDR3: TGTGCCATCAGTGACCCCACTGGAGCGGGGAGCTTAAATGAGCAGTTCTTC. The encoded protein is CAISDPTGAGSLNEQFF.